The 18 T cell receptor beta chains below all came from one sample that was sequenced in a study of OX40 agonist ivuxolimab in advanced cancers. Method: immunoSEQ multiplex PCR; TCRdb's copy keeps in-frame clones and lacks some. The repertoire consists of 60,000 to 75,000 clones, with about four fifths occurring once and the leading ten covering around 8%. The sequences come from CD4+ or CD8+ T cells sorted from blood, collected in a trial of the OX40 agonist ivuxolimab. The receptors here all came from an adult with an advanced solid tumor such as melanoma, head and neck, liver or kidney cancer.

This chain connects TRBV2 to TRBJ2-5, with unresolved D. Trimming stripped 5 bases from V and 1 base from J, with 11 bases between. The CDR3 runs to 14 residues. The germline gives CDR1 SNHLY, CDR2 FYNNEI. Here the CDR3 reads CASSTPDSQETQYF. CDR3 in DNA: TGTGCCAGCAGTACCCCGGATTCCCAAGAGACCCAGTACTTC.

This clone was seen repeatedly, ten times or more. CDR3 region: CATSSQGNNQPQHF. DNA for the CDR3: TGTGCCACCAGCAGCCAGGGGAACAATCAGCCCCAGCATTTT. This sequence joins TRBV15 and TRBJ1-5; D perhaps matches TRBD1 (6 bases). The CDR3 is 14 amino acids. Trimming removed 3 bases from V and 3 bases from J, with 9 bases in between. Germline lookup yields CDR1 LNHNV and CDR2 YYDKDF (reference sequence).

The V gene is TRBV7-2, the J gene TRBJ2-1, with D tentatively TRBD1 (6 bases). The germline V and J ends were trimmed by 5 bases and 4 bases, with 21 bases remaining between them. The CDR3 is 17 amino acids. CDR1 and CDR2 (germline): SGHTA, FQGNSA. The CDR3 protein is CASSLRSTGFRYNEQFF. CDR3 DNA: TGTGCCAGCAGCCTTAGAAGTACAGGGTTCAGGTACAATGAGCAGTTCTTC.

This chain uses TRBV13 with TRBJ2-7; D possibly corresponds to TRBD1 (5 bases). This CDR3 contains 15 residues. V was cut by 6 bases and J by 2 bases, with 17 bases left in between. Germline CDR1 is PRHDT and CDR2 is FYEKMQ (reference sequence). CDR3 sequence (DNA): TGTGCCAGCAGTTCAGGCCACAGGTCCACCTACGAGCAGTACTTC. It is translated as CASSSGHRSTYEQYF.

The chain combines TRBV11-3 with TRBJ1-3, with D unclear. The germline gives CDR1 SGHNT, CDR2 YENEEA. V was trimmed by 1 base and J by 7 bases, leaving 14 bases between them. The CDR3 contains 15 residues. The CDR3 reads CASSLVSNSWNTIYF. In DNA form, the CDR3 reads TGTGCCAGCAGCTTAGTCTCCAACTCGTGGAACACCATATATTTT.

The count of this clone is one. V gene TRBV30 combines with J gene TRBJ2-2, with 9 bases matching TRBD2. V lost 4 bases and J lost 6; bases outside the gene matches: 9. Germline V lookup: CDR1 GTSNPN, CDR2 SVGIG (reference sequence). This CDR3 is 15 amino acids long. CDR3 in amino acids: CAWTNWGLAAGELFF. The CDR3 nucleotides read TGTGCCTGGACCAATTGGGGACTAGCTGCCGGGGAGCTGTTTTTT.

This chain uses TRBV29-1 with TRBJ2-1, with 9 positions matching TRBD2. The CDR3 is made up of 14 amino acids. V gave up 5 bases and J gave up 4 bases; unmatched junction bases: 6. Per germline, CDR1 SQVTM and CDR2 ANQGSEA. CDR3: CSVKQRGEYNEQFF. The CDR3 DNA reads as TGCAGCGTTAAACAGCGGGGGGAATACAATGAGCAGTTCTTC.

This clone appeared once. The chain is built from TRBV5-6 and TRBJ2-7; tentative D call: TRBD1 (6 bases). This CDR3 spans 16 amino acids. CDR1 is SGHDT and CDR2 is YYEEEE in the germline V gene. Trimming left V 0 bases short and J 3 bases short, with 16 bases between. The CDR3 coding sequence is TGTGCCAGCAGCTTGGCCTGGGACAATGGCATCTACGAGCAGTACTTC. It is translated as CASSLAWDNGIYEQYF.

This clone came up a few times. The chain combines TRBV6-5 with TRBJ1-2, with 10 bases that match TRBD1. Germline trimming cut 7 bases from V and 5 bases from J; bases unmatched to any gene: 4. There are 13 residues in the CDR3. Germline V lookup: CDR1 MNHEY, CDR2 SVGAGI. As DNA, the CDR3 is TGTGCCAGCACGGGACAGGGGTTGTATGGCTACACCTTC. Encoded protein: CASTGQGLYGYTF.

The chain uses TRBV7-9 and TRBJ1-6; 9 bases map to TRBD1. Germline V gene data show CDR1 as SEHNR and CDR2 as FQNEAQ (reference sequence). The CDR3 sequence is 16 residues long. Unmatched junction bases numbered 2, after V lost 4 bases and J lost 1 base. Here the CDR3 reads CASSSTGGSYNSPLHF. The CDR3 DNA follows: TGTGCCAGCAGCTCGACAGGGGGGTCCTATAATTCACCCCTCCACTTT.

The rearrangement joins TRBV27 to TRBJ2-1; D not resolved. V was clipped by 2 bases and J by 8 bases, with 10 bases between them. Germline CDR1 and CDR2: MNHEY and SMNVEV (reference sequence). This CDR3 has 13 amino acids. The CDR3 region is CASSLEEWDEQFF. CDR3 DNA: TGTGCCAGCAGTTTAGAGGAATGGGATGAGCAGTTCTTC.

The chain carries TRBV19 and TRBJ2-5, with D perhaps TRBD1 (5 bases). The V gene's germline CDR1 is LNHDA and CDR2 SQIVND (reference sequence). The germline V and J ends were trimmed by 7 bases and 5 bases, with 8 bases remaining between them. This CDR3 is 11 amino acids long. CDR3 amino acids: CASMGPETQYF. CDR3 DNA: TGTGCCAGTATGGGGCCGGAGACCCAGTACTTC. The full variable domain, its missing parts supplied by reference TRBV19 and TRBJ2-5, is DGGITQSPKYLFRKEGQNVTLSCEQNLNHDAMYWYRQDPGQGLRLIYYSQIVNDFQKGDIAEGYSVSREKKESFPLTVTSAQKNPTAFYLCASMGPETQYFGPGTRLLVL.

This clone was seen a handful of times. V gene TRBV15 combines with J gene TRBJ1-2; D unclear. The CDR3 covers 14 residues. The V gene lost 1 base and the J gene lost 4 bases, with 10 bases spanning the gap. Germline loops: CDR1 LNHNV, CDR2 YYDKDF (reference sequence). Here the CDR3 reads CATSRGQSPYGYTF. The CDR3 DNA is TGTGCCACCAGCAGAGGGCAGTCCCCCTATGGCTACACCTTC. The variable domain in full, completed from reference TRBV15 and TRBJ1-2, reads DAMVIQNPRYQVTQFGKPVTLSCSQTLNHNVMYWYQQKSSQAPKLLFHYYDKDFNNEADTPDNFQSRRPNTSFCFLDIRSPGLGDTAMYLCATSRGQSPYGYTFGSGTRLTVV.

The CDR3 region is CASTPAGTSGSETQYF. The DNA for the CDR3 is TGTGCCAGCACCCCGGCAGGGACTAGCGGGAGTGAGACCCAGTACTTC. The genes are TRBV28 and TRBJ2-5; 14 nucleotides match TRBD2. Germline V gives CDR1 MDHEN, CDR2 SYDVKM. CDR3 size: 16 residues. The V and J ends lost 7 bases and 5 bases, in that order; junction bases with no gene match: 9.

V and J are TRBV5-8 and TRBJ2-3; TRBD1 agrees at 7 bases. J gave up 0 bases and V 1 base, and 5 bases lay outside the gene matches. Germline CDR1 is SGHTS and CDR2 is YDEGEE. This CDR3 spans 16 amino acids. The CDR3 nucleotides are TGTGCCAGCAGCTTGTTTCAGGGGGAGAGCACAGATACGCAGTATTTT. This codes for CASSLFQGESTDTQYF.

The chain has TRBV15 and TRBJ1-3; D unresolved. Germline V lookup: CDR1 LNHNV, CDR2 YYDKDF (reference sequence). The V gene lost 1 base and the J gene lost 2 bases, with 6 bases spanning the gap. The CDR3 is made up of 14 amino acids. The DNA for the CDR3 is TGTGCCACCAGCAGAGGGGATACTGGAAACACCATATATTTT. Its translation: CATSRGDTGNTIYF.

The chain recombines TRBV29-1 with TRBJ2-7; D ambiguous. Germline CDR1 and CDR2: SQVTM and ANQGSEA. The CDR3 is 12 residues long. V was pared by 4 bases and J by 4 bases, with 11 bases between. The CDR3 protein is CSVGFAFYEQYF. The CDR3 DNA reads TGCAGCGTTGGGTTTGCCTTTTACGAGCAGTACTTC.

This clone was seen a few times. The chain employs TRBV7-3 and TRBJ2-1, with 7 bases fitting TRBD1. The V gene end was trimmed by 5 bases and the J gene end by 9 bases; junction bases not matched to a gene: 1. Looked up from germline, CDR1 is SGHTA and CDR2 is FQGTGA. This CDR3 has 11 residues. CDR3 sequence reads: CASSPGGEQFF. The CDR3 region has the DNA TGTGCCAGCAGCCCAGGGGGTGAGCAGTTCTTC.